The 17 T cell receptor beta chains listed next were all sequenced from one sample in a study of shared clonotypes between healthy human individuals. Libraries were prepared by immunoSEQ multiplex PCR; TCRdb keeps only in-frame clonotypes and omits some of them. The sample consists of about 2 million clones, less than 95% of them appearing once. Naivety among CD8 cells was defined by CD45RO negativity and positive CCR7 selection, thereby excluding terminally differentiated effector memory CD45RA+ cells. The sample was naive CD8+ T cells sorted from blood. Receptor source: a man aged 18 to 30 in good health.

This clone showed up just a few times. The gene calls are TRBV6-5 and TRBJ1-2; 9 bases match TRBD1. The CDR3 has 14 residues. V gave up 5 bases and J gave up 7 bases; unmatched junction bases: 8. Germline V gives CDR1 MNHEY, CDR2 SVGAGI. The CDR3 protein is CASSPVQGAPGYTF. The CDR3 DNA is TGTGCCAGCAGTCCCGTACAGGGGGCGCCTGGCTACACCTTC.

The V gene is TRBV27, the J gene TRBJ2-7; 10 bases are shared with TRBD1. Germline trimming cut 5 bases from V and 4 bases from J; bases unmatched to any gene: 11. CDR1 is MNHEY and CDR2 is SMNVEV in the germline V gene (reference sequence). This CDR3 region has 16 residues. CDR3 sequence reads: CASSLLTGTGVYEQYF. The CDR3 bases are TGTGCCAGCAGTCTCCTAACCGGGACAGGGGTTTACGAGCAGTACTTC.

This chain uses TRBV15 with TRBJ2-3; the match to TRBD2 covers 11 bases. Germline CDR1 is LNHNV and CDR2 is YYDKDF (reference sequence). V lost 7 bases and J lost 2; bases outside the gene matches: 14. This CDR3 contains 18 residues. The CDR3 region is CATTIHQTSGRFTDTQYF. CDR3 bases: TGTGCCACCACCATACATCAAACTAGCGGGAGATTCACAGATACGCAGTATTTT.

The chain recombines TRBV27 with TRBJ1-5, with 12 bases lining up with TRBD1. This CDR3 spans 18 amino acids. Germline V lookup: CDR1 MNHEY, CDR2 SMNVEV (reference sequence). The J segment lost 4 bases and the V segment lost 5 bases, leaving 12 bases of the junction unmatched. The CDR3, as DNA: TGTGCCAGCAGTCCCATAGGCCCGGGACAGGGGGCTAATCAGCCCCAGCATTTT. Its translation is CASSPIGPGQGANQPQHF.

The genes are TRBV9 and TRBJ1-1, with TRBD1 as a possible D gene (5 bases). V was pared by 3 bases and J by 2 bases, with 11 bases between. Germline V CDR1 and CDR2: SGDLS, YYNGEE. This CDR3 has 14 residues. The CDR3: CASSGWGTNTEAFF. The CDR3, as DNA: TGTGCCAGCAGCGGATGGGGGACCAACACTGAAGCTTTCTTT.

The gene calls are TRBV7-9 and TRBJ2-7, with 12 bases that match TRBD2. The length of the CDR3 is 16 residues. Trimming took 0 bases from V and 3 from J; bases not matched to a gene: 3. From germline, CDR1 is SEHNR and CDR2 FQNEAQ (reference sequence). CDR3 bases: TGTGCCAGCAGCTTAGCGATACTAGCGGGGGGCTACGAGCAGTACTTC. It encodes CASSLAILAGGYEQYF.

The genes are TRBV27 and TRBJ2-7; 7 positions match TRBD1. The CDR3 has 15 residues. Per germline, CDR1 MNHEY and CDR2 SMNVEV (reference sequence). The J segment lost 2 bases and the V segment lost 5 bases, leaving 9 bases of the junction unmatched. The DNA of the CDR3 is TGTGCCAGCAGTATGGGACAGTTGAGCGCCTACGAGCAGTACTTC. Protein product: CASSMGQLSAYEQYF.

The chain links TRBV5-4 to TRBJ1-1; D call uncertain. Deletions cut 2 bases from V and 8 bases from J, with 13 bases between. There are 13 residues in the CDR3. Germline CDR1 and CDR2: SGHNT and YYREEE (reference sequence). CDR3 sequence: CASSFGPGGEAFF. CDR3 nucleotide sequence: TGTGCCAGCAGCTTTGGCCCGGGCGGAGAAGCTTTCTTT.

The chain carries TRBV9 and TRBJ1-2, with D possibly matching TRBD1 (5 bases). This CDR3 contains 15 residues. In germline, CDR1 is SGDLS, CDR2 YYNGEE. Trimming pared 2 bases from V and 2 bases from J, leaving 13 bases between. CDR3 amino acids: CASSVGRVENYGYTF. DNA for the CDR3: TGTGCCAGCAGCGTTGGCAGGGTGGAGAACTATGGCTACACCTTC.

This clone was recorded only once. The J gene is TRBJ2-5, the V gene TRBV4-1; D uncertain. The V gene's germline CDR1 is MGHRA and CDR2 YSYEKL. V lost 4 bases to trimming and J lost 3 bases, with 15 bases between them. The CDR3 extends over 15 amino acids. CDR3 sequence: CASSPVSENEETQYF. As DNA, the CDR3 is TGCGCCAGCAGCCCTGTATCAGAGAATGAAGAGACCCAGTACTTC.

Notes on this clone: This is likely a read error, given that the CDR3 carries no conserved phenylalanine or tryptophan at its end. The DNA is left out, because the CDR3 cannot be placed on it with certainty; the CDR3 is given as TCRdb lists it. This chain joins TRBV30 and TRBJ1-1. Germline loops: CDR1 GTSNPN, CDR2 SVGIG (reference sequence). Termini included, the CDR3 measures 13 amino acids. The CDR3 reads CAWSPSPHDPPGV.

The CDR3 coding sequence is TGTGCCATCAGTGCCCTGACAGGGAGCACAGATACGCAGTATTTT. Amino acids: CAISALTGSTDTQYF. The chain combines TRBV10-3 with TRBJ2-3, with 7 bases fitting TRBD1. The CDR3 length is 15 residues. CDR1 and CDR2 (germline): ENHRY, SYGVKD. V lost 4 bases to trimming and J lost 0 bases; unmatched junction nucleotides: 4.

This clone has a single count. The V call is TRBV7-9, the J call TRBJ2-3; 13 bases align to TRBD2. Germline V gene lookup returns CDR1 SEHNR and CDR2 FQNEAQ (reference sequence). V lost 4 bases and J lost 2; bases outside the gene matches: 9. This CDR3 is 18 amino acids long. CDR3 loop: CASSYGLAGETYTDTQYF. The CDR3 nucleotides read TGTGCCAGCAGCTATGGACTAGCGGGGGAAACTTACACAGATACGCAGTATTTT.

This clone occurred once. The V and J genes are TRBV7-9 and TRBJ1-6; D possibly corresponds to TRBD1 (5 bases). V lost 4 bases, J lost 3 bases, and 16 bases lay in between. The CDR3 covers 17 residues. Germline CDR1 SEHNR, CDR2 FQNEAQ (reference sequence). The CDR3 region is CASSSAGLAVYNSPLHF. CDR3 bases: TGTGCCAGCAGCTCGGCAGGGCTTGCAGTCTATAATTCACCCCTCCACTTT.

The gene calls are TRBV12-5 and TRBJ2-3; 8 nucleotides agree with TRBD2. Trimming cost V 4 bases and J 2 bases; bases outside gene matches: 11. Germline V CDR1 and CDR2: LGHNT, FRNRAP. CDR3 length: 17 residues. CDR3 coding DNA: TGTGCTAGTGGTTCCCCTACTAGCGGAGATGTCACAGATACGCAGTATTTT. Its protein product is CASGSPTSGDVTDTQYF.

This clone was recorded only once. This chain uses TRBV7-2 with TRBJ2-7, with 11 nucleotides matching TRBD2. The CDR3 spans 15 residues. V dropped 5 bases and J dropped 2; count of bases not matched to a gene: 5. Germline CDR1 reads SGHTA; CDR2 reads FQGNSA. The CDR3 loop reads CASSPSGRIPYEQYF. In DNA, the CDR3 is TGTGCCAGCAGCCCTAGCGGGAGGATTCCCTACGAGCAGTACTTC. The full variable domain, completed using reference TRBV7-2 and TRBJ2-7, is GAGVSQSPSNKVTEKGKDVELRCDPISGHTALYWYRQSLGQGLEFLIYFQGNSAPDKSGLPSDRFSAERTGGSVSTLTIQRTQQEDSAVYLCASSPSGRIPYEQYFGPGTRLTVT.

The chain links TRBV7-9 to TRBJ2-6; 9 bases map to TRBD1. Losses at the gene ends were 4 bases for V and 4 bases for J; bases not matched to a gene: 14. This CDR3 region has 19 residues. CDR1 SEHNR and CDR2 FQNEAQ come from the germline V gene (reference sequence). The CDR3 spells CASSSTPGTGWSGANVLTF. CDR3 nucleotides: TGTGCCAGCAGCTCCACCCCCGGGACAGGGTGGAGCGGGGCCAACGTCCTGACTTTC.